The next 21 T cell receptor beta chains were all read from a single sample in a study of T-cell memory formation after mild COVID-19. A single record per CDR3 protein comes from TCRdb applying MiXCR to the 5' RACE reads. The data show approximately 260,000 distinct CDR3 sequences, with 16% seen just once and 22% held by the top ten. The material sequenced was PBMCs or a T cell subset sorted from them (not recorded which). These receptors came from a man between 18 and 29 years old who had mild COVID-19 (a few samples of this study predate the infection). Cell type and time point are not known.

The sample holds many counts of this clonotype. This rearrangement joins TRBV6-2 or TRBV6-3 to TRBJ1-5; D call uncertain. This CDR3 spans 14 amino acids. The V gene lost 2 bases and the J gene lost 5 bases, with 10 bases spanning the gap. CDR1 is MNHEY, CDR2 SVGEGT, per germline. In DNA form, the CDR3 reads TGTGCCAGCAGTTACGGAGACCCCCATCAGCCCCAGCATTTT. Its protein product is CASSYGDPHQPQHF.

This clonotype came up a few times. The chain carries TRBV7-2 and TRBJ2-7; the match to TRBD2 covers 10 bases. The junction had 14 bases not matched to a gene; V was cut back by 11 bases and J by 4 bases. The CDR3 runs to 15 residues. The germline gives CDR1 SGHTA, CDR2 FQGNSA. The CDR3: CACTSRVAGGYEQYV. The CDR3 DNA reads TGTGCCTGCACGTCGAGGGTAGCGGGGGGTTACGAGCAGTACGTC.

This clonotype was seen at least ten times. This chain's CDR3 is CASSWDLRETQYF. As DNA, the CDR3 is TGTGCCAGCAGTTGGGACTTGAGGGAGACCCAGTACTTC. The rearrangement uses TRBV12-3 or TRBV12-4 and TRBJ2-5, with D possibly matching TRBD2 (6 bases). The CDR3 spans 13 residues. Trimming shortened V by 4 bases and J by 5 bases, and 11 bases separated the two germline ends.

The rearrangement links TRBV10-1 to TRBJ2-7, with D unresolved. Germline CDR1 is WNHNN and CDR2 is SYGVQD (reference sequence). This CDR3 spans 13 amino acids. V was pared by 0 bases and J by 9 bases, with 12 bases between. The CDR3 is CASSESPGRWQYF. CDR3 DNA: TGCGCCAGCAGTGAGTCCCCAGGACGATGGCAGTACTTC.

This clonotype has more than one count but fewer than ten. The chain couples TRBV4-1 to TRBJ2-7; D is perhaps TRBD2 (6 bases). Germline V lookup: CDR1 MGHRA, CDR2 YSYEKL. Trimming removed 1 base at V and 7 bases at J, with 11 bases between. The CDR3 has 13 residues. This CDR3 reads CASSQATGEEQYV. CDR3 DNA sequence: TGCGCCAGCAGCCAAGCCACGGGGGAGGAGCAGTACGTC.

This clonotype was counted a few times. The chain links TRBV12-3 or TRBV12-4 to TRBJ1-5, with D possibly being TRBD1 (5 bases). The CDR3 consists of 13 residues. Trimming cost V 5 bases and J 3 bases, with 8 bases left between them. The CDR3 DNA sequence: TGTGCCAGCAGTCGACAGTTCAATCAGCCCCAGCATTTT. Translating it yields CASSRQFNQPQHF.

This clonotype was seen more than once but under ten times. The chain has TRBV4-1 and TRBJ2-3, with no clear D. Per germline, CDR1 MGHRA and CDR2 YSYEKL. The CDR3 totals 16 residues. Trimming pared 5 bases from V and 0 bases from J, leaving 15 bases between. CDR3 protein: CASSSRLQASTDTQYF. The CDR3 coding sequence is TGCGCCAGCAGCTCCAGGTTGCAGGCTAGCACAGATACGCAGTATTTT.

This chain links TRBV5-1 with TRBJ2-3; D assignment may be TRBD1 or TRBD2 (6 bases each). The CDR3 has 16 residues. CDR1 and CDR2 (germline): SGHRS, YFSETQ. Trimming left V 4 bases short and J 7 bases short, with 22 bases between. The CDR3 bases are TGCGCCAGCAGCACATGGGGCGGGACATTGGATCATACGCAGTATTTT. Translated, it gives CASSTWGGTLDHTQYF.

The CDR3 here is CSVDPTDMLNTEAFF. The CDR3 region has the DNA TGCAGCGTTGATCCCACAGACATGTTGAACACTGAAGCTTTCTTT. This chain connects TRBV29-1 to TRBJ1-1; D gene ambiguous. Germline V CDR1 and CDR2: SQVTM, ANQGSEA. This CDR3 is built from 15 residues. Trimming pared 3 bases from V and 0 bases from J, leaving 14 bases between.

This clonotype was picked up a small number of times. The chain joins TRBV7-2 to TRBJ1-1; D is ambiguous. The germline CDR1 and CDR2 sequences are SGHTA and FQGNSA. CDR3 length equals 16 residues. The V gene lost 5 bases and the J gene lost 1 base, with 17 bases spanning the gap. CDR3 residues: CASSPSASKRNTEAFF. The CDR3 DNA reads as TGTGCCAGCAGCCCCAGCGCGAGCAAGAGGAACACTGAAGCTTTCTTT.

The chain joins TRBV7-2 to TRBJ2-3; D not certain. Germline V CDR1 and CDR2: SGHTA, FQGNSA. Trimming took off 1 base at V and 2 bases at J, with 7 bases between the two ends. The CDR3 consists of 14 residues. The CDR3 nucleotides are TGTGCCAGCAGCTTAGTGTCAGCCACAGATACGCAGTATTTT. Translation: CASSLVSATDTQYF.

The chain recombines TRBV7-2 with TRBJ2-3; either TRBD1 or TRBD2 may supply D (5 bases each). V gave up 2 bases and J gave up 6 bases, with 15 bases separating them. The length of the CDR3 is 15 residues. Germline V gene sequence: CDR1 SGHTA, CDR2 FQGNSA. Here the CDR3 DNA reads TGTGCCAGCAGCTTACGATTCCCGGGACGGGATACGCAGTATTTT. It specifies CASSLRFPGRDTQYF.

The chain recombines TRBV5-1 with TRBJ1-1; the match to TRBD1 covers 10 bases. This CDR3 has 15 amino acids. Per the germline V gene, CDR1 is SGHRS and CDR2 is YFSETQ. V dropped 6 bases and J dropped 5; count of bases not matched to a gene: 10. CDR3 DNA sequence: TGCGCCAGCACCAACGAGACAGGGGGCCTTACTGAAGCTTTCTTT. This encodes CASTNETGGLTEAFF. The full variable domain, completed using reference TRBV5-1 and TRBJ1-1, is KAGVTQTPRYLIKTRGQQVTLSCSPISGHRSVSWYQQTPGQGLQFLFEYFSETQRNKGNFPGRFSGRQFSNSRSEMNVSTLELGDSALYLCASTNETGGLTEAFFGQGTRLTVV.

The rearrangement uses TRBV6-5 and TRBJ2-5; TRBD2 is a possible D gene (5 bases). The germline V and J ends were trimmed by 0 bases and 0 bases, with 11 bases remaining between them. Per germline, CDR1 MNHEY and CDR2 SVGAGI. The CDR3 contains 16 residues. CDR3 nucleotides: TGTGCCAGCAGTTACTCTAACACGGGATACCAAGAGACCCAGTACTTC. Encoded protein: CASSYSNTGYQETQYF.

This clonotype turned up a few times. V gene TRBV2 combines with J gene TRBJ1-1, with a tentative D call TRBD1 (5 bases). The CDR3 runs 13 residues. Trimming shortened V by 8 bases and J by 1 base, and 11 bases separated the two germline ends. Germline CDR1 reads SNHLY; CDR2 reads FYNNEI. CDR3 residues: CASDITGNTEAFF. The CDR3 DNA sequence: TGTGCCAGCGATATTACAGGGAACACTGAAGCTTTCTTT.

This clonotype showed up many times. This chain uses TRBV4-3 with TRBJ2-1; 9 nucleotides agree with TRBD1. Looked up from germline, CDR1 is LGHNA and CDR2 is YSLEER. V lost 8 bases and J lost 6; bases outside the gene matches: 11. The CDR3 has 15 residues. CDR3 sequence reads: CASGPLGQGGNEQFF. The DNA of the CDR3 is TGCGCCAGCGGGCCGTTGGGACAGGGAGGCAATGAGCAGTTCTTC.

Many counts were recorded for this clonotype. CDR3 amino acids: CASSRRDLWGEQYF. CDR3 bases: TGTGCCAGCAGCCGGAGGGACCTCTGGGGAGAGCAGTACTTC. The chain employs TRBV7-2 and TRBJ2-7; D is perhaps TRBD2 (6 bases). The germline V gene encodes CDR1 SGHTA and CDR2 FQGNSA. The V gene lost 5 bases and the J gene lost 7 bases, with 18 bases spanning the gap. This CDR3 has 14 amino acids.

The chain links TRBV6-2 or TRBV6-3 to TRBJ2-7; TRBD2 matches at 7 bases. Per the germline V gene, CDR1 is MNHEY and CDR2 is SVGEGT. The CDR3 is 13 amino acids. Trimming cost V 6 bases and J 3 bases; bases outside gene matches: 5. This CDR3 reads CASRKAGNYEQYV. The CDR3, as DNA: TGTGCCAGCAGGAAAGCGGGAAACTACGAGCAGTACGTC.

The chain uses TRBV27 and TRBJ2-2; 8 bases align to TRBD1. The CDR3 is made up of 15 amino acids. V shed 6 bases and J 5 bases; nucleotides not matched to a gene: 8. CDR1 and CDR2 from the germline V gene are MNHEY and SMNVEV (reference sequence). The CDR3 coding sequence is TGTGCCAGCAGGGGGACAGGTGCCTCGACCGGGGAGCTGTTTTTT. Protein product: CASRGTGASTGELFF.

This rearrangement joins TRBV6-2 or TRBV6-3 to TRBJ2-7; possible D gene TRBD2, 5 bases. Germline V CDR1 and CDR2: MNHEY, SVGEGT. V lost 4 bases and J lost 1, with 11 bases in between. The CDR3 spans 14 residues. The CDR3: CASSFVGGSYEQYF. The DNA for the CDR3 is TGTGCCAGCAGTTTCGTCGGAGGATCCTACGAGCAGTACTTC.

The rearrangement uses TRBV5-1 and TRBJ2-1, with 7 bases aligning to TRBD1. Germline V gene sequence: CDR1 SGHRS, CDR2 YFSETQ. J gave up 3 bases and V 0 bases, and 3 bases lay outside the gene matches. This CDR3 spans 15 amino acids. CDR3 sequence: CASSLEGQIYNEQFF. As DNA, the CDR3 is TGCGCCAGCAGCTTGGAGGGACAGATCTACAATGAGCAGTTCTTC.